The 27 T cell receptor beta chains below come from one sample, sequenced in a study of STAT5B mutations in CD4+ large granular lymphocyte leukemia. Method: immunoSEQ multiplex PCR; TCRdb's copy keeps in-frame clones and lacks some. The data hold around 43,000 clones, with 80% to 90% observed a single time. Sample: CD4+ T cells from blood buffy coats. Receptors originate from a human donor in good health.

The rearrangement links TRBV7-9 to TRBJ2-5, with 10 bases fitting TRBD1. CDR3 length: 15 residues. Looked up from germline, CDR1 is SEHNR and CDR2 is FQNEAQ (reference sequence). Germline trimming cut 4 bases from V and 1 base from J; bases unmatched to any gene: 3. Here the CDR3 reads CASSSWTGGQETQYF. The DNA for the CDR3 is TGTGCCAGCAGCTCTTGGACAGGGGGCCAAGAGACCCAGTACTTC.

This chain joins TRBV19 and TRBJ2-1; D tentatively fits TRBD1 or TRBD2 (6 bases each). In germline, CDR1 is LNHDA, CDR2 SQIVND (reference sequence). This CDR3 comprises 15 residues. V lost 7 bases, J lost 5 bases, and 18 bases lay in between. CDR3 nucleotide sequence: TGTGCCAGTACCCTCCGGGGTGGGGGGCACAATGAGCAGTTCTTC. This encodes CASTLRGGGHNEQFF.

This clone appeared once. The chain combines TRBV7-2 with TRBJ2-7; D call uncertain. CDR3 size: 13 residues. Germline CDR1 SGHTA, CDR2 FQGNSA. V was cut by 3 bases and J by 6 bases, with 12 bases left in between. CDR3 amino acids: CASSLGPGPEQYF. The CDR3 nucleotides read TGTGCCAGCAGCTTGGGCCCGGGCCCCGAGCAGTACTTC. The variable domain in full, with the rest retrieved from reference TRBV7-2 and TRBJ2-7, is GAGVSQSPSNKVTEKGKDVELRCDPISGHTALYWYRQSLGQGLEFLIYFQGNSAPDKSGLPSDRFSAERTGGSVSTLTIQRTQQEDSAVYLCASSLGPGPEQYFGPGTRLTVT.

The V call is TRBV11-2, the J call TRBJ2-7, with D tentatively TRBD1 (5 bases). The CDR3 totals 16 residues. Looked up from germline, CDR1 is SGHAT and CDR2 is FQNNGV. Trimming removed 5 bases from V and 4 bases from J, with 21 bases in between. CDR3 amino acids: CASSQGWAGPAYEQYF. DNA for the CDR3: TGTGCCAGCAGCCAAGGGTGGGCAGGGCCTGCTTACGAGCAGTACTTC.

The V gene is TRBV30, the J gene TRBJ1-4, with 10 bases identical to TRBD1. CDR3 length equals 16 residues. Germline loops: CDR1 GTSNPN, CDR2 SVGIG (reference sequence). J lost 4 bases, V lost 3 bases, and 8 bases had no gene match. The CDR3 DNA reads as TGTGCCTGGAGGGAAAAATGGACAGGGGGTAATGAAAAACTGTTTTTT. It encodes CAWREKWTGGNEKLFF.

The V call is TRBV18, the J call TRBJ1-5; no definite D call. The CDR3 consists of 13 residues. V was shortened by 4 bases and J by 3 bases, with 7 bases between the two germline ends. From germline, CDR1 is KGHSH and CDR2 LQKENI. The CDR3 coding sequence is TGTGCCAGCTCACTACGGAACAATCAGCCCCAGCATTTT. Translated: CASSLRNNQPQHF. Full variable domain (outside the CDR3, taken from reference TRBV18 and TRBJ1-5): NAGVMQNPRHLVRRRGQEARLRCSPMKGHSHVYWYRQLPEEGLKFMVYLQKENIIDESGMPKERFSAEFPKEGPSILRIQQVVRGDSAAYFCASSLRNNQPQHFGDGTRLSIL.

V is TRBV10-3 and J is TRBJ1-2; possible D gene TRBD1, 5 bases. Deletions cut 7 bases from V and 8 bases from J, with 26 bases between. The length of the CDR3 is 16 residues. Germline CDR1 reads ENHRY; CDR2 reads SYGVKD. Here the CDR3 reads CAITGMGTGLEEGYTF. In DNA, the CDR3 is TGTGCCATCACCGGAATGGGGACGGGGCTTGAGGAGGGCTACACCTTC.

V and J are TRBV19 and TRBJ1-1, with 9 bases matching TRBD1. Germline lookup yields CDR1 LNHDA and CDR2 SQIVND (reference sequence). V lost 9 bases to trimming and J lost 2 bases; unmatched junction nucleotides: 4. CDR3 length: 13 amino acids. DNA for the CDR3: TGTGCCAGCTCACAGGGGGCAAACACTGAAGCTTTCTTT. It is translated as CASSQGANTEAFF.

This sequence joins TRBV7-8 and TRBJ2-7; D might be TRBD2 (6 bases). The CDR3 length is 16 residues. The germline V gene has CDR1 SGHVS and CDR2 FQNEAQ. Trimming shortened V by 1 base and J by 3 bases, and 16 bases separated the two germline ends. CDR3 protein: CASSLGETRRVYEQYF. The CDR3 nucleotides are TGTGCCAGCAGCTTAGGGGAGACTAGGAGGGTCTACGAGCAGTACTTC.

This chain's CDR3 is CASSPTSEHYNEQFF. DNA of the CDR3: TGTGCCAGCAGCCCAACTTCGGAGCACTACAATGAGCAGTTCTTC. J is TRBJ2-1 and V is TRBV4-2; no definite D call. This CDR3 has 15 amino acids. CDR1 and CDR2 from the germline V gene are LGHNA and YNFKEQ. Trimming took 4 bases from V and 3 from J, leaving 13 bases between them.

The chain employs TRBV7-3 and TRBJ2-1; D is ambiguous. Germline values: CDR1 SGHTA, CDR2 FQGTGA. V shed 3 bases and J shed 6 bases, with 9 bases lying between them. The CDR3 totals 13 residues. Here the CDR3 DNA reads TGTGCCAGCAGCTTGTCGTCTGGCAATGAGCAGTTCTTC. It translates to CASSLSSGNEQFF.

This clone turned up a few times. The chain joins TRBV5-4 to TRBJ1-1, with no clear D. Germline V CDR1 and CDR2: SGHNT, YYREEE (reference sequence). V lost 4 bases and J 1 base, leaving 8 bases between the germline ends. This CDR3 comprises 13 residues. This CDR3 is CASSPSWNTEAFF. In nucleotides, the CDR3 is TGTGCCAGCAGCCCCAGTTGGAACACTGAAGCTTTCTTT.

The CDR3 is CACRDRIWVAELFF. CDR3 nucleotides: TGTGCCTGCCGGGACAGGATATGGGTGGCGGAGCTGTTTTTT. The rearrangement joins TRBV30 to TRBJ2-2; the match to TRBD1 covers 8 bases. The CDR3 covers 14 residues. J gave up 10 bases and V 6 bases, and 13 bases lay outside the gene matches. The germline CDR1 and CDR2 sequences are GTSNPN and SVGIG (reference sequence). The full variable domain, with the rest looked up from reference TRBV30 and TRBJ2-2, is SQTIHQWPATLVQPVGSPLSLECTVEGTSNPNLYWYRQAAGRGLQLLFYSVGIGQISSEVPQNLSASRPQDRQFILSSKKLLLSDSGFYLCACRDRIWVAELFFGEGSRLTVL.

The chain couples TRBV7-2 to TRBJ1-4; D perhaps matches TRBD1 (5 bases). CDR3 length: 15 amino acids. Per the germline V gene, CDR1 is SGHTA and CDR2 is FQGNSA. V gave up 4 bases and J gave up 0 bases, with 9 bases separating them. The CDR3 bases are TGTGCCAGCAGCTCGGGACGCTCAACTAATGAAAAACTGTTTTTT. Amino acids: CASSSGRSTNEKLFF.

This clone was picked up a small number of times. The genes are TRBV9 and TRBJ1-5; D possibly corresponds to TRBD1 (5 bases). The CDR3 runs 13 residues. Germline V gene data show CDR1 as SGDLS and CDR2 as YYNGEE. The V end lost 2 bases, the J end lost 7 bases, and 10 bases lay between the germline ends. The CDR3: CASSVRQGQPQHF. The CDR3 DNA follows: TGTGCCAGCAGCGTTCGTCAGGGCCAGCCCCAGCATTTT. Filled out from reference TRBV9 and TRBJ1-5, the complete variable domain reads DSGVTQTPKHLITATGQRVTLRCSPRSGDLSVYWYQQSLDQGLQFLIQYYNGEERAKGNILERFSAQQFPDLHSELNLSSLELGDSALYFCASSVRQGQPQHFGDGTRLSIL.

This chain connects TRBV4-1 to TRBJ1-5; D may be TRBD1 (5 bases). Germline CDR1 and CDR2: MGHRA and YSYEKL. The length of the CDR3 is 19 residues. V gave up 4 bases and J gave up 3 bases, with 25 bases separating them. CDR3 in amino acids: CASSPTTGTRRWANQPQHF. For the CDR3, the DNA is TGCGCCAGCAGCCCAACAACCGGGACGAGGCGGTGGGCCAATCAGCCCCAGCATTTT.

The rearrangement uses TRBV7-2 and TRBJ1-5; no definite D call. Trimming removed 1 base at V and 6 bases at J, with 10 bases between. The CDR3 totals 14 residues. CDR1 and CDR2 from the germline V gene are SGHTA and FQGNSA. CDR3 amino acids: CASSLDGKSQPQHF. CDR3 nucleotides: TGTGCCAGCAGCTTAGACGGGAAAAGTCAGCCCCAGCATTTT. The full variable domain, with the rest looked up from reference TRBV7-2 and TRBJ1-5, is GAGVSQSPSNKVTEKGKDVELRCDPISGHTALYWYRQSLGQGLEFLIYFQGNSAPDKSGLPSDRFSAERTGGSVSTLTIQRTQQEDSAVYLCASSLDGKSQPQHFGDGTRLSIL.

This clone was seen only a few times. The chain uses TRBV19 and TRBJ1-2, with 10 bases that match TRBD1. The CDR3 length is 15 residues. CDR1 and CDR2 (germline): LNHDA, SQIVND (reference sequence). V gave up 7 bases and J gave up 7 bases; unmatched junction bases: 12. CDR3: CASIRGQGPISGYTF. Here the CDR3 DNA reads TGTGCCAGTATCCGGGGACAGGGGCCAATATCTGGCTACACCTTC. Using reference TRBV19 and TRBJ1-2 for the parts outside the CDR3, the full variable domain is DGGITQSPKYLFRKEGQNVTLSCEQNLNHDAMYWYRQDPGQGLRLIYYSQIVNDFQKGDIAEGYSVSREKKESFPLTVTSAQKNPTAFYLCASIRGQGPISGYTFGSGTRLTVV.

The chain has TRBV6-6 and TRBJ2-2; TRBD1 agrees at 8 bases. Looked up from germline, CDR1 is MNHNY and CDR2 is SVGAGI (reference sequence). The CDR3 extends over 16 amino acids. V dropped 5 bases and J dropped 6; count of bases not matched to a gene: 11. The CDR3 bases are TGTGCCAGCAGTCACTTATCTCAGGGGGCGTCCGGGGAGCTGTTTTTT. This codes for CASSHLSQGASGELFF.

This clone was observed a single time. The gene calls are TRBV6-5 and TRBJ2-1; no clear D gene. Deletions cut 5 bases from V and 3 bases from J, with 14 bases between. The length of the CDR3 is 15 residues. Germline lookup yields CDR1 MNHEY and CDR2 SVGAGI. The CDR3 here is CASSLTSIVYNEQFF. CDR3 DNA: TGTGCCAGCAGTCTGACTTCTATAGTCTACAATGAGCAGTTCTTC.

V is TRBV6-1 and J is TRBJ2-2, with a possible D match to TRBD1 (5 bases). Trimming cost V 7 bases and J 4 bases, with 13 bases left between them. The germline V gene encodes CDR1 MNHNS and CDR2 SASEGT. CDR3 length equals 14 residues. The CDR3 DNA reads TGTGCCAGCACGGCAGGGCGAATCACCGGGGAGCTGTTTTTT. Translated: CASTAGRITGELFF.

The rearrangement joins TRBV4-3 to TRBJ1-1; D remains unclear. The CDR3 contains 15 residues. Deletions cut 3 bases from V and 0 bases from J, with 11 bases between. Germline CDR1 reads LGHNA; CDR2 reads YSLEER. The CDR3: CASSQEFGMNTEAFF. CDR3 DNA: TGCGCCAGCAGCCAGGAGTTCGGGATGAACACTGAAGCTTTCTTT.

CDR3: CASSPGKGTNTEAFF. For the CDR3, the DNA is TGTGCCAGCAGCCCTGGCAAAGGGACGAACACTGAAGCTTTCTTT. This chain uses TRBV28 with TRBJ1-1; D might be TRBD1 (5 bases). V was cut by 6 bases and J by 1 base, with 15 bases left in between. CDR3 size: 15 residues. Germline loops: CDR1 MDHEN, CDR2 SYDVKM.

The chain links TRBV27 to TRBJ1-1, with a possible D match to TRBD1 (5 bases). Germline assignment: CDR1 MNHEY and CDR2 SMNVEV (reference sequence). The CDR3 covers 14 residues. The ends were cut back, 1 base at V and 5 bases at J, with 11 bases in the middle. CDR3 nucleotide sequence: TGTGCCAGCAGTTTATTTGAGGGGCGAACTGAAGCTTTCTTT. Amino acids: CASSLFEGRTEAFF.

The V and J genes are TRBV29-1 and TRBJ2-7, with a tentative D call TRBD2 (6 bases). V lost 7 bases and J lost 7, with 14 bases in between. Germline CDR1 reads SQVTM; CDR2 reads ANQGSEA. The CDR3 has 11 amino acids. Here the CDR3 DNA reads TGCAGCGGGAGGGACGGACTAGAGCAGTACTTC. Encoded protein: CSGRDGLEQYF.

The chain links TRBV5-8 to TRBJ2-1; 11 bases are shared with TRBD2. The CDR3 has 15 amino acids. The germline V gene encodes CDR1 SGHTS and CDR2 YDEGEE. V was pared by 4 bases and J by 5 bases, with 5 bases of the junction left unmatched. Written as DNA, the CDR3 is TGTGCCAGCAGCCCTGGGACTAGCGGCCACAATGAGCAGTTCTTC. Protein product: CASSPGTSGHNEQFF.

The V call is TRBV28, the J call TRBJ2-7; D is perhaps TRBD1 (5 bases). Germline V gene sequence: CDR1 MDHEN, CDR2 SYDVKM. This CDR3 comprises 14 residues. The germline V and J ends were trimmed by 5 bases and 2 bases, with 13 bases remaining between them. The CDR3 DNA sequence: TGTGCCAGCAGTCCCTCGGACACAACCTACGAGCAGTACTTC. Translated, it gives CASSPSDTTYEQYF.